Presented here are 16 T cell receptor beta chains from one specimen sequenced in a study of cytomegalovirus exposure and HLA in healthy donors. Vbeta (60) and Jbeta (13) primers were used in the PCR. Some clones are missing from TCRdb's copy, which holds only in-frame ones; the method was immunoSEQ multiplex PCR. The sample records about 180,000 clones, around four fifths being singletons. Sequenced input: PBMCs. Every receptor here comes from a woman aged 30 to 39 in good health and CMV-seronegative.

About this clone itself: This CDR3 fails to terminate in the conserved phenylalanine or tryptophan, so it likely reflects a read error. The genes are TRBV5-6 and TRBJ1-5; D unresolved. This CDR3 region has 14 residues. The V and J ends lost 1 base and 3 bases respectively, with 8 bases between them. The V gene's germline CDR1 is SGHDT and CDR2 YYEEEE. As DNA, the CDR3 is TGTGCCAGCAGCTTGCTTCAGGACAATCAGCCCCAGCATCTT. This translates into CASSLLQDNQPQHL.

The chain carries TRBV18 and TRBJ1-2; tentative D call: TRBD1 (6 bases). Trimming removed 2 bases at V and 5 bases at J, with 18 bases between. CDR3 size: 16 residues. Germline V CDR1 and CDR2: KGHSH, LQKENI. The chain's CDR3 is CASSPARGGVGYGYTF. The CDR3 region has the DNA TGTGCCAGCTCACCAGCCCGGGGGGGCGTTGGGTATGGCTACACCTTC.

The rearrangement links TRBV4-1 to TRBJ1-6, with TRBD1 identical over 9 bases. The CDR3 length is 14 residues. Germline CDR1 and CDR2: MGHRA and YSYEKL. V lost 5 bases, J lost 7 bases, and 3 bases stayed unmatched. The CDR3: CASSIGQGNSPLHF. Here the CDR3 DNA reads TGCGCCAGCAGCATTGGACAGGGGAATTCACCCCTCCACTTT.

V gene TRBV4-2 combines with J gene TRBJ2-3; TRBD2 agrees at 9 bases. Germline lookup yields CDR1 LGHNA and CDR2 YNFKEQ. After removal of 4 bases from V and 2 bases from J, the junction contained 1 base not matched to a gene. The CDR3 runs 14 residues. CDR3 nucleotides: TGTGCCAGCAGCCTAGCGGGGGTCACAGATACGCAGTATTTT. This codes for CASSLAGVTDTQYF.

CDR3 coding DNA: TGTGCCAGCAGCACCGCCGGACAGGCTGACTTTGAAAAACTGTTTTTT. It specifies CASSTAGQADFEKLFF. The chain couples TRBV11-2 to TRBJ1-4; 7 bases are a match to TRBD1. Per the germline V gene, CDR1 is SGHAT and CDR2 is FQNNGV. The CDR3 runs to 16 residues. V lost 5 bases and J lost 7; bases outside the gene matches: 13.

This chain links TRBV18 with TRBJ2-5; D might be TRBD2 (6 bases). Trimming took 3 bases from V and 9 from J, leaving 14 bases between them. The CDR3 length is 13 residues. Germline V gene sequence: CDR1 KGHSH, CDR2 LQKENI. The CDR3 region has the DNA TGTGCCAGCTCACCGAGACTAGATGCGGCCCAGTACTTC. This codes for CASSPRLDAAQYF.

The chain's CDR3 is CASSFVRGFSNEQFF. The CDR3, as DNA: TGTGCCAGCAGCTTCGTACGGGGGTTTAGCAATGAGCAGTTCTTC. This chain connects TRBV11-2 to TRBJ2-1; D possibly corresponds to TRBD2 (6 bases). Germline values: CDR1 SGHAT, CDR2 FQNNGV. Trimming took 3 bases from V and 6 from J, leaving 15 bases between them. This CDR3 spans 15 amino acids. The variable domain in full, completed from reference TRBV11-2 and TRBJ2-1, reads EAGVAQSPRYKIIEKRQSVAFWCNPISGHATLYWYQQILGQGPKLLIQFQNNGVVDDSQLPKDRFSAERLKGVDSTLKIQPAKLEDSAVYLCASSFVRGFSNEQFFGPGTRLTVL.

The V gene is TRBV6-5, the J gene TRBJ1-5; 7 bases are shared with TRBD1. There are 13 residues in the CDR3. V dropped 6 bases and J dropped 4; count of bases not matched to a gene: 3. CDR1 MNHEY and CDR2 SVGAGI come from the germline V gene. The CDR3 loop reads CASSRDRNQPQHF. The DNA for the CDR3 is TGTGCCAGCAGCCGGGACAGAAATCAGCCCCAGCATTTT.

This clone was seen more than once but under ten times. CDR3 residues: CSVASPTTYEQYF. CDR3 nucleotide sequence: TGCAGCGTGGCATCGCCGACAACCTACGAGCAGTACTTC. The chain uses TRBV29-1 and TRBJ2-7; no definite D call. Germline CDR1 is SQVTM and CDR2 is ANQGSEA. The CDR3 extends over 13 amino acids. Trimming removed 6 bases from V and 2 bases from J, with 14 bases in between.

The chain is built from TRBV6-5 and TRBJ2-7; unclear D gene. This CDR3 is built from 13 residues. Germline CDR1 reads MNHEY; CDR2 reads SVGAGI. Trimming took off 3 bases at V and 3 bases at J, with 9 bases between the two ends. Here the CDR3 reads CASSYNGDYEQYF. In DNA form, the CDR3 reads TGTGCCAGCAGTTATAACGGAGACTACGAGCAGTACTTC.

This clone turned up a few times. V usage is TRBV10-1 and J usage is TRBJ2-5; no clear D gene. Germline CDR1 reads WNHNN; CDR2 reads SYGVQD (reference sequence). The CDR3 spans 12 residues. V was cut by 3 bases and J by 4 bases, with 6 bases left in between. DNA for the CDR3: TGCGCCAGCAGTGACTCCGGAGAGACCCAGTACTTC. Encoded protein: CASSDSGETQYF.

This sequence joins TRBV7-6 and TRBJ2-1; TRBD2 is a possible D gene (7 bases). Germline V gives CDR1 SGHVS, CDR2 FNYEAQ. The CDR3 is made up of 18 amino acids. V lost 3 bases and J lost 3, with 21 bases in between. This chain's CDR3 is CASSFWGRPGGHYNEQFF. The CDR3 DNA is TGTGCCAGCAGCTTTTGGGGGCGGCCGGGGGGACACTACAATGAGCAGTTCTTC.

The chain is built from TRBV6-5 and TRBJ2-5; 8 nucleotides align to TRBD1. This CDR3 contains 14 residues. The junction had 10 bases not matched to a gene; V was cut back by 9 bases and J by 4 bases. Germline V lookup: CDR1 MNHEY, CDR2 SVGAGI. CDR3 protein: CASTITGGSETQYF. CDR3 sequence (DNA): TGTGCCAGTACCATTACAGGGGGATCAGAGACCCAGTACTTC.

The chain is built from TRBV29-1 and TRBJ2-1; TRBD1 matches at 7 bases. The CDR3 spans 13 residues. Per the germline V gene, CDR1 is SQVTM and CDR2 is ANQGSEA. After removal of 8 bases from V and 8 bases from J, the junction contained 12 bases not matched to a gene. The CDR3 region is CSLGGSPWDEQFF. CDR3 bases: TGCAGCCTAGGGGGCAGCCCCTGGGATGAGCAGTTCTTC.

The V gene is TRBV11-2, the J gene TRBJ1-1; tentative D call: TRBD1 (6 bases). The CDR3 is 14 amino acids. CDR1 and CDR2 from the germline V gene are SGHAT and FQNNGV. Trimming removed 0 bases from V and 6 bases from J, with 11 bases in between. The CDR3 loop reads CASSLDPTGSEAFF. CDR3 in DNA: TGTGCCAGCAGCTTAGATCCTACAGGGTCTGAAGCTTTCTTT. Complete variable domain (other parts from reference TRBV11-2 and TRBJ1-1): EAGVAQSPRYKIIEKRQSVAFWCNPISGHATLYWYQQILGQGPKLLIQFQNNGVVDDSQLPKDRFSAERLKGVDSTLKIQPAKLEDSAVYLCASSLDPTGSEAFFGQGTRLTVV.

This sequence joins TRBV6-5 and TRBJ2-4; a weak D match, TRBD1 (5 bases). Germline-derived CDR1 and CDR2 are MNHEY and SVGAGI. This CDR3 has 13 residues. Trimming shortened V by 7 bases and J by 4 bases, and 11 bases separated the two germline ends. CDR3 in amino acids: CASTDDRKNIQYF. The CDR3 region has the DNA TGTGCCAGCACCGACGACAGAAAAAACATTCAGTACTTC.